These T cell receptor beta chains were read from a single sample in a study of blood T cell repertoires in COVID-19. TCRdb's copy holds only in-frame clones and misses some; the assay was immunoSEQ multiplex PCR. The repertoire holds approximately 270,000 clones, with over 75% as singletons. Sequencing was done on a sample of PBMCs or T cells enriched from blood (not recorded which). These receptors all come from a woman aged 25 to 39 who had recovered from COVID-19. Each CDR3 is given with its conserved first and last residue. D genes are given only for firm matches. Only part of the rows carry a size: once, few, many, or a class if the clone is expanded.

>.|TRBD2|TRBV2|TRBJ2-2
CASSRLAGVTGELFF
TGTGCCAGCAGCCGATTAGCGGGAGTCACCGGGGAGCTGTTTTTT
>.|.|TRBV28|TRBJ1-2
CASSAPTEENYGYTF
TGTGCCAGCAGTGCCCCGACCGAGGAGAACTATGGCTACACCTTC
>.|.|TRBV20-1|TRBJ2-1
CSARPGNEQFF
TGCAGTGCTCGGCCGGGTAATGAGCAGTTCTTC
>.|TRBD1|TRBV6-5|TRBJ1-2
CASSGGTGVYGYTF
TGTGCCAGCAGCGGCGGGACAGGGGTCTATGGCTACACCTTC
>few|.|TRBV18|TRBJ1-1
CASSQRVDTEAFF
TGTGCCAGCTCCCAGAGGGTTGACACTGAAGCTTTCTTT
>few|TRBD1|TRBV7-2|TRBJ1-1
CASSLWTGATEAFF
TGTGCCAGCAGCCTATGGACAGGGGCCACTGAAGCTTTCTTT
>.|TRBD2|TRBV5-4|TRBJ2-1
CASSRSGGGYNEQFF
TGTGCCAGCAGCAGGAGCGGGGGAGGCTACAATGAGCAGTTCTTC
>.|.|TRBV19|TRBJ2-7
CASSPPGDYEQYF
TGTGCCAGTAGTCCACCAGGGGACTACGAGCAGTACTTC
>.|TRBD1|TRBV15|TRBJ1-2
CATSRGQGAPSYGYTF
TGTGCCACCAGCAGAGGCCAGGGGGCTCCCTCTTATGGCTACACCTTC
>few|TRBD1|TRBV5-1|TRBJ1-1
CASSGLTGTEAFF
TGCGCCAGCAGCGGCCTGACAGGGACTGAAGCTTTCTTT
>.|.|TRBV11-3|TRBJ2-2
CASSPGGSQNTGELFF
TGTGCCAGCAGCCCCGGAGGGAGTCAGAACACCGGGGAGCTGTTTTTT